A single sample is the source of the 25 T cell receptor beta chains below, sequenced in a study of shared clonotypes between healthy human individuals. The assay was immunoSEQ multiplex PCR, and TCRdb's table has in-frame clones only and misses some. The data contain over a million clones, more than 65% of them singletons. The sample taken for sequencing was memory CD4+ T cells sorted from blood. Subset indicated: CD45RA-negative fraction. These receptors were taken from a man younger than 35 in good health.

V is TRBV4-1 and J is TRBJ2-3, with D possibly matching TRBD1 (6 bases). The CDR3 has 16 amino acids. Germline CDR1 reads MGHRA; CDR2 reads YSYEKL. V lost 4 bases to trimming and J lost 4 bases, with 18 bases between them. This chain's CDR3 is CASSLLPGVVADTQYF. CDR3 DNA sequence: TGCGCCAGCAGCCTTTTACCAGGGGTTGTCGCAGATACGCAGTATTTT.

This clone was observed a handful of times. The rearrangement uses TRBV7-9 and TRBJ1-1; possibly TRBD1 for D (5 bases). Germline CDR1 and CDR2: SEHNR and FQNEAQ (reference sequence). The V end lost 5 bases, the J end lost 6 bases, and 13 bases lay between the germline ends. This CDR3 region has 13 residues. CDR3 bases: TGTGCCAGCAGCCCTCCCCAGGGCCCTGAAGCTTTCTTT. It is translated as CASSPPQGPEAFF.

The chain has TRBV30 and TRBJ2-5; 7 bases map to TRBD2. The CDR3 runs to 16 residues. Losses at the gene ends were 0 bases for V and 1 base for J; bases not matched to a gene: 8. Germline V gene sequence: CDR1 GTSNPN, CDR2 SVGIG (reference sequence). The CDR3 sequence: CAWSVRRGSLQETQYF. The CDR3 DNA follows: TGTGCCTGGAGTGTACGGCGGGGGTCCCTCCAAGAGACCCAGTACTTC.

In this sample, this clone turned up a few times. The V gene is TRBV5-1, the J gene TRBJ2-1; D call uncertain. The CDR3 has 15 residues. The V and J ends lost 3 bases and 7 bases respectively, with 17 bases between them. CDR1 and CDR2 (germline): SGHRS, YFSETQ. The CDR3 protein is CASSSGENGENEQFF. The CDR3 bases are TGCGCCAGCAGCTCGGGCGAAAATGGAGAAAATGAGCAGTTCTTC.

CDR3 in DNA: TGTGCCTGGAGTATGGGGGGCACCTATGGCTACACCTTC. This encodes CAWSMGGTYGYTF. The chain joins TRBV30 to TRBJ1-2; D possibly corresponds to TRBD1 (6 bases). CDR1 is GTSNPN and CDR2 is SVGIG in the germline V gene (reference sequence). The V gene lost 2 bases and the J gene lost 4 bases, with 11 bases spanning the gap. The CDR3 is made up of 13 amino acids. Based on the CDR3 plus reference TRBV30 and TRBJ1-2, the full variable domain is SQTIHQWPATLVQPVGSPLSLECTVEGTSNPNLYWYRQAAGRGLQLLFYSVGIGQISSEVPQNLSASRPQDRQFILSSKKLLLSDSGFYLCAWSMGGTYGYTFGSGTRLTVV.

The chain links TRBV18 to TRBJ2-5, with D maybe TRBD2 (6 bases). Per germline, CDR1 KGHSH and CDR2 LQKENI. The CDR3 extends over 16 amino acids. V was trimmed by 3 bases and J by 5 bases, leaving 19 bases between them. CDR3 amino acids: CASSPQRVEGRETQYF. The CDR3 region has the DNA TGTGCCAGCTCACCTCAGCGGGTGGAGGGACGTGAGACCCAGTACTTC.

This chain links TRBV21-1 with TRBJ1-4. TRBV21-1 is classified as a pseudogene. This CDR3 is 16 amino acids long. In nucleotides, the CDR3 is TGTGCCAGCAGCAAAGAAACACTTTCTCCTAATGAAAAACTGTTTTTT. Translation: CASSKETLSPNEKLFF.

The V call is TRBV2, the J call TRBJ2-2; no firm D call. The CDR3 loop spans 14 amino acids. Trimming cost V 6 bases and J 3 bases, with 11 bases left between them. The V gene's germline CDR1 is SNHLY and CDR2 FYNNEI. The CDR3 DNA sequence: TGTGCCAGCAGCGTTTTCATAGACACCGGGGAGCTGTTTTTT. Residues: CASSVFIDTGELFF.

The chain joins TRBV11-3 to TRBJ2-2; D gene uncertain. CDR3 length equals 13 residues. V shed 1 base and J shed 6 bases, with 6 bases lying between them. Germline-derived CDR1 and CDR2 are SGHNT and YENEEA. The CDR3 region is CASSLVPAGELFF. CDR3 coding DNA: TGTGCCAGCAGCTTAGTCCCGGCCGGGGAGCTGTTTTTT. Using reference TRBV11-3 and TRBJ2-2 for the parts outside the CDR3, the full variable domain is EAGVVQSPRYKIIEKKQPVAFWCNPISGHNTLYWYLQNLGQGPELLIRYENEEAVDDSQLPKDRFSAERLKGVDSTLKIQPAELGDSAVYLCASSLVPAGELFFGEGSRLTVL.

This chain links TRBV2 with TRBJ2-2, with a tentative D call TRBD2 (6 bases). The germline V and J ends were trimmed by 6 bases and 6 bases, with 17 bases remaining between them. Germline V CDR1 and CDR2: SNHLY, FYNNEI. This CDR3 has 15 amino acids. Here the CDR3 reads CASSPGLLGPGELFF. The CDR3 DNA reads TGTGCCAGCAGCCCGGGACTCCTCGGACCCGGGGAGCTGTTTTTT.

The rearrangement uses TRBV7-9 and TRBJ1-6; 7 bases agree with TRBD1. V was pared by 3 bases and J by 5 bases, with 4 bases of the junction left unmatched. This CDR3 is 15 amino acids long. The germline V gene has CDR1 SEHNR and CDR2 FQNEAQ (reference sequence). Written as DNA, the CDR3 is TGTGCCAGCAGCTTCAAGACAGGGCATAATTCACCCCTCCACTTT. Its protein is CASSFKTGHNSPLHF.

The chain links TRBV27 to TRBJ1-1, with 7 bases aligning to TRBD1. V lost 7 bases, J lost 7 bases, and 6 bases stayed unmatched. Germline assignment: CDR1 MNHEY and CDR2 SMNVEV (reference sequence). CDR3 length: 12 residues. In DNA, the CDR3 is TGTGCCAGCATCCTTACAGGGGATGAAGCTTTCTTT. Translated: CASILTGDEAFF.

Notes on this clone: Relative to the germline gene, one junction end is altered; a read error may explain this. V and J are TRBV28 and TRBJ2-7; 11 bases match TRBD2. From germline, CDR1 is MDHEN and CDR2 SYDVKM. This CDR3 is built from 14 residues. The CDR3 here is CASSLSSGTSGTNF. The CDR3 DNA follows: TGTGCCAGCAGTTTATCTTCCGGGACTAGCGGTACTAACTTC.

Written as DNA, the CDR3 is TGTGCCAGCTCACAGATGGGACAGGGGAATTCACCCCTCCACTTT. Translating it yields CASSQMGQGNSPLHF. This sequence joins TRBV18 and TRBJ1-6, with 10 bases matching TRBD1. The CDR3 is made up of 15 amino acids. CDR1 is KGHSH and CDR2 is LQKENI in the germline V gene. V shed 4 bases, J shed 7 bases, and the junction held 4 bases outside the gene matches.

With respect to this clone: A much larger clone lies a single base off, so this may be a read error. The chain couples TRBV30 to TRBJ1-5; D is unresolved. Trimming pared 1 base from V and 4 bases from J, leaving 17 bases between. Germline V gene data show CDR1 as GTSNPN and CDR2 as SVGIG (reference sequence). This CDR3 region has 16 residues. In DNA, the CDR3 is TGTGCCTGGAGTGCCAAGGGTGTCGCGTTTAATCAGCCCCAGCATTTT. Translated, it gives CAWSAKGVAFNQPQHF.

The chain links TRBV5-1 to TRBJ2-7; maybe TRBD2 (5 bases). V shed 0 bases and J shed 7 bases, with 14 bases lying between them. This CDR3 has 14 residues. Germline V gives CDR1 SGHRS, CDR2 YFSETQ. The CDR3 spells CASSLVPDSGEQYF. In nucleotides, the CDR3 is TGCGCCAGCAGCTTGGTCCCGGATTCGGGGGAGCAGTACTTC. Looking up the rest from reference TRBV5-1 and TRBJ2-7 gives the full variable domain: KAGVTQTPRYLIKTRGQQVTLSCSPISGHRSVSWYQQTPGQGLQFLFEYFSETQRNKGNFPGRFSGRQFSNSRSEMNVSTLELGDSALYLCASSLVPDSGEQYFGPGTRLTVT.

This chain links TRBV25-1 with TRBJ1-3; D might be TRBD1 (6 bases). The V gene lost 3 bases and the J gene lost 0 bases, with 15 bases spanning the gap. Germline CDR1 is MGHDK and CDR2 is SYGVNS. The CDR3 runs 17 residues. Written as DNA, the CDR3 is TGTGCCAGCAGTGAGGGGGGCAGGTCGACCTCTGGAAACACCATATATTTT. Its protein is CASSEGGRSTSGNTIYF.

V is TRBV7-2 and J is TRBJ2-5; D is tentatively TRBD1 or TRBD2 (5 bases each). V gave up 5 bases and J gave up 6 bases, with 16 bases separating them. This CDR3 region has 14 residues. CDR1 SGHTA and CDR2 FQGNSA come from the germline V gene. The CDR3 here is CASSPSLQGQTQYF. The CDR3 DNA reads as TGTGCCAGCAGCCCCTCTCTTCAGGGACAGACCCAGTACTTC.

This chain uses TRBV9 with TRBJ1-1; the D gene is possibly TRBD1 (6 bases). CDR1 and CDR2 (germline): SGDLS, YYNGEE. The CDR3 length is 18 residues. V dropped 4 bases and J dropped 2 bases, with 24 bases sitting between them. The CDR3 DNA reads TGTGCCAGCAGCCCCAACCTTCCATACAGGGCGGTCAACACTGAAGCTTTCTTT. Translated, it gives CASSPNLPYRAVNTEAFF.

The chain links TRBV2 to TRBJ2-3, with 13 nucleotides matching TRBD2. Germline CDR1 reads SNHLY; CDR2 reads FYNNEI. V dropped 6 bases and J dropped 4; count of bases not matched to a gene: 7. This CDR3 comprises 16 residues. The CDR3 loop reads CASRTLLAGGSDTQYF. For the CDR3, the DNA is TGTGCCAGCAGGACCCTACTAGCGGGAGGGTCAGATACGCAGTATTTT.

Comment on this clone: Other nucleotide sequences in the sample specify the same CDR3. The chain employs TRBV20-1 and TRBJ2-7; no clear D. The CDR3 spans 11 residues. V was clipped by 4 bases and J by 4 bases, with 8 bases between them. The germline V gene has CDR1 DFQATT and CDR2 SNEGSKA (reference sequence). The CDR3 sequence is CSAKDSYEQYF. CDR3 DNA sequence: TGCAGTGCTAAAGACTCATACGAGCAGTACTTC.

CDR3 protein: CASSFSRSGNTIYF. The CDR3 DNA is TGTGCCAGCAGCTTTTCCAGGTCTGGAAACACCATATATTTT. V usage is TRBV7-2 and J usage is TRBJ1-3; D is ambiguous. Per germline, CDR1 SGHTA and CDR2 FQGNSA. Trimming shortened V by 3 bases and J by 1 base, and 7 bases separated the two germline ends. The CDR3 is made up of 14 amino acids. Full variable domain (remainder filled in from reference TRBV7-2 and TRBJ1-3): GAGVSQSPSNKVTEKGKDVELRCDPISGHTALYWYRQSLGQGLEFLIYFQGNSAPDKSGLPSDRFSAERTGGSVSTLTIQRTQQEDSAVYLCASSFSRSGNTIYFGEGSWLTVV.

The genes are TRBV6-5 and TRBJ2-7; a possible D gene is TRBD1 (6 bases). Germline loops: CDR1 MNHEY, CDR2 SVGAGI. The CDR3 extends over 15 amino acids. V gave up 7 bases and J gave up 4 bases, with 20 bases separating them. The CDR3 DNA reads as TGTGCCAGCACTATCGGCCCCCTAGGGGGTTACGAGCAGTACTTC. Encoded protein: CASTIGPLGGYEQYF.

For this clone: A much larger clone sits a single nucleotide away, making a read error possible. The chain couples TRBV5-6 to TRBJ2-2; no firm D call. The CDR3 totals 12 residues. CDR1 is SGHDT, CDR2 YYEEEE, per germline. Trimming took off 2 bases at V and 4 bases at J, with 3 bases between the two ends. The CDR3 sequence: CASSFGTGELFF. The CDR3 nucleotides read TGTGCCAGCAGCTTCGGCACCGGGGAGCTGTTTTTT.

The chain has TRBV6-6 and TRBJ1-2; the match to TRBD1 covers 9 bases. V dropped 4 bases and J dropped 5; count of bases not matched to a gene: 5. Per the germline V gene, CDR1 is MNHNY and CDR2 is SVGAGI (reference sequence). The CDR3 contains 14 residues. In DNA form, the CDR3 reads TGTGCCAGCAGTTTCCGGACAGGGGAGTATGGCTACACCTTC. Translating it yields CASSFRTGEYGYTF.